The clone carrying this T cell receptor beta chain was recorded many times. Its specificity is not known. The data derive from a study of CD8 T cells in ankylosing spondylitis. This CDR3 is 15 amino acids long. Trimming took 0 bases from V and 2 from J; bases not matched to a gene: 2. Looked up from germline, CDR1 is SGHTA and CDR2 is FQGTGA. Each TCR beta library was made by quantitative 5'-RACE that incorporated molecular barcodes. Via MiXCR, TCRdb re-called the 5' RACE reads, giving one row per CDR3 protein. Among around 130,000 distinct CDR3 sequences, approximately 9.7% were seen once, and the ten largest hold approximately 3.3%. Study-level findings and limits: Seemingly distinctive of ankylosing spondylitis blood was a TCR beta motif formed by eight highly homologous variants.

This TCR was recovered from a male donor with ankylosing spondylitis or in good health (not recorded which). The gene calls are TRBV7-3 and TRBJ2-5, with TRBD2 matching 8 bases. Material: blood, either unsorted or a sorted T cell fraction (not recorded which). The DNA for the CDR3 is TGTGCCAGCAGCTTAACGGGACTAGTACAAGAGACCCAGTACTTC. Translated: CASSLTGLVQETQYF.